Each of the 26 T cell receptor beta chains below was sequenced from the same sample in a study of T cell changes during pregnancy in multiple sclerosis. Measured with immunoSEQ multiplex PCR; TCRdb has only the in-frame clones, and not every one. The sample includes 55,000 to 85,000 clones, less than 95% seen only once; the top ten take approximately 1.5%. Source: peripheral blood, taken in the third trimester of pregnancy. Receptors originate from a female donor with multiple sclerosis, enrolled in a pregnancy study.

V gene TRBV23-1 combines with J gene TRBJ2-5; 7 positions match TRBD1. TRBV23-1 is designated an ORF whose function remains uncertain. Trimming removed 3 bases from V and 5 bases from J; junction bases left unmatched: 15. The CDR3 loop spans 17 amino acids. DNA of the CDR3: TGCGCCAGCAGTCACAGCCTGGGACAGAGAAGGGAGGAGACCCAGTACTTC. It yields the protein CASSHSLGQRREETQYF.

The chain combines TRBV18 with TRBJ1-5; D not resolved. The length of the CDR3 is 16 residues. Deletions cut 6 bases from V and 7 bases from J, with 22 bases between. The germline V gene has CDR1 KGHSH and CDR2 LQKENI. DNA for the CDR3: TGTGCCAGCTCCGTTCTTGGGCCTGGAACACGACAGCCCCAGCATTTT. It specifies CASSVLGPGTRQPQHF. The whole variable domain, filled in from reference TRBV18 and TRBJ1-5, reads NAGVMQNPRHLVRRRGQEARLRCSPMKGHSHVYWYRQLPEEGLKFMVYLQKENIIDESGMPKERFSAEFPKEGPSILRIQQVVRGDSAAYFCASSVLGPGTRQPQHFGDGTRLSIL.

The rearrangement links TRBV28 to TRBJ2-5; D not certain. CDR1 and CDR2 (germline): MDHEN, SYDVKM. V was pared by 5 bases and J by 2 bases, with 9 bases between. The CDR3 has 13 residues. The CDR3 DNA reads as TGTGCCAGCAGTCCCTCCGGTCAAGAGACCCAGTACTTC. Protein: CASSPSGQETQYF.

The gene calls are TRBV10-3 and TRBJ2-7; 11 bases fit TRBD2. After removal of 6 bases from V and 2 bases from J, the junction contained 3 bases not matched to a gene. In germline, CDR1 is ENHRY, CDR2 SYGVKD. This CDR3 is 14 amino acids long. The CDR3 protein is CAIRGTSGTYEQYF. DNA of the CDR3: TGTGCCATCAGGGGGACTAGCGGTACCTACGAGCAGTACTTC.

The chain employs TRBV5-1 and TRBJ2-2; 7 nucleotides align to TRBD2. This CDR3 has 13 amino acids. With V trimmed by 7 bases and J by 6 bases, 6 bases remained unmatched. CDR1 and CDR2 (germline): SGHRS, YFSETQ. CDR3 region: CASRLGGAGELFF. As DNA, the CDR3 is TGCGCCAGCCGCCTGGGGGGGGCCGGGGAGCTGTTTTTT.

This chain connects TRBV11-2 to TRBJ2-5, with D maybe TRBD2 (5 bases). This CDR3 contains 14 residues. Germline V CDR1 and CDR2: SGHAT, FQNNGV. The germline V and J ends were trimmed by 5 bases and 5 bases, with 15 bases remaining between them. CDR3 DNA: TGTGCCAGCAGCCCAACCACAGCGGAGGAGACCCAGTACTTC. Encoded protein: CASSPTTAEETQYF.

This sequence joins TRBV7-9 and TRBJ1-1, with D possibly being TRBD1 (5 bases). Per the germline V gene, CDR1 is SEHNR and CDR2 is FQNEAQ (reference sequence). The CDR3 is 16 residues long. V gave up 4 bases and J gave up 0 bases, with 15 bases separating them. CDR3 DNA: TGTGCCAGCAGCTCCCGGACGGGACTCTTGAACACTGAAGCTTTCTTT. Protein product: CASSSRTGLLNTEAFF. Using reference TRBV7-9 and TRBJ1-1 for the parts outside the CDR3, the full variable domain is DTGVSQNPRHKITKRGQNVTFRCDPISEHNRLYWYRQTLGQGPEFLTYFQNEAQLEKSRLLSDRFSAERPKGSFSTLEIQRTEQGDSAMYLCASSSRTGLLNTEAFFGQGTRLTVV.

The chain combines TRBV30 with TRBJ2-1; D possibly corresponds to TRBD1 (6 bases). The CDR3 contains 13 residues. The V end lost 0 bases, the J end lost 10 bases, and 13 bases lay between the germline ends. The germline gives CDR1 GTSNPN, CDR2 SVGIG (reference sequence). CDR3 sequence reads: CAWSVLRDTEQFF. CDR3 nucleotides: TGTGCCTGGAGTGTTCTCCGGGACACCGAGCAGTTCTTC.

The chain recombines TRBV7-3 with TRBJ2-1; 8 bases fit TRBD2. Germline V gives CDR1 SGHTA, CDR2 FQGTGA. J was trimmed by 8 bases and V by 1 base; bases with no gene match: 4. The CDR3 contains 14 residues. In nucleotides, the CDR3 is TGTGCCAGCAGCTTAATTTCGCGGGGGGATGAGCAGTTCTTC. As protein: CASSLISRGDEQFF.

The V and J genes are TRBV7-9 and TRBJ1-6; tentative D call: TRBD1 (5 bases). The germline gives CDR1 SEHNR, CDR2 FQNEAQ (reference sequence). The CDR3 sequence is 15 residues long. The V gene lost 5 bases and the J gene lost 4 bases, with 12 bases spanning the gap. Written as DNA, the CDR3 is TGTGCCAGCAGCCCGTCGGGGGGTTATAATTCACCCCTCCACTTT. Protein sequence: CASSPSGGYNSPLHF. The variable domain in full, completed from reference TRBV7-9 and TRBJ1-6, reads DTGVSQNPRHKITKRGQNVTFRCDPISEHNRLYWYRQTLGQGPEFLTYFQNEAQLEKSRLLSDRFSAERPKGSFSTLEIQRTEQGDSAMYLCASSPSGGYNSPLHFGNGTRLTVT.

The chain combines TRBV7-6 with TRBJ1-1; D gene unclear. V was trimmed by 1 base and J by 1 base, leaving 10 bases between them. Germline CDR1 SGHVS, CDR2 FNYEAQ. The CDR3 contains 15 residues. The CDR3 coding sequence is TGTGCCAGCAGCTTAGTATACGGAGAGAACACTGAAGCTTTCTTT. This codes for CASSLVYGENTEAFF.

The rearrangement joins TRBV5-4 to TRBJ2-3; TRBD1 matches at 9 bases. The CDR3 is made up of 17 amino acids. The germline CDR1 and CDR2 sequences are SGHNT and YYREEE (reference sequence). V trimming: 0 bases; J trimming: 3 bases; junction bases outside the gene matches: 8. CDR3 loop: CASSLAGGQGQTDTQYF. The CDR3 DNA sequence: TGTGCCAGCAGCTTGGCCGGCGGACAGGGGCAGACAGATACGCAGTATTTT.

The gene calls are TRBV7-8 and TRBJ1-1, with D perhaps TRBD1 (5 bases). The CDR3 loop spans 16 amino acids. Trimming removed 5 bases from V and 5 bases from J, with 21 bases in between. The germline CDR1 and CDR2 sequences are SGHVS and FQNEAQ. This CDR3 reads CASSRTGSSVTTEAFF. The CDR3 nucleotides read TGTGCCAGCAGCCGAACAGGAAGTTCGGTAACTACTGAAGCTTTCTTT.

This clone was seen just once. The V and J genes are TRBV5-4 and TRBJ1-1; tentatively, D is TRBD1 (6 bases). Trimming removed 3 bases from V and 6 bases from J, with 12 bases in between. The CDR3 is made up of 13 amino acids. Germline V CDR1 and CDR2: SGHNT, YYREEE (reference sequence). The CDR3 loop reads CASSSGALPEAFF. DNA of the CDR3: TGTGCCAGCAGCTCAGGGGCGCTCCCTGAAGCTTTCTTT.

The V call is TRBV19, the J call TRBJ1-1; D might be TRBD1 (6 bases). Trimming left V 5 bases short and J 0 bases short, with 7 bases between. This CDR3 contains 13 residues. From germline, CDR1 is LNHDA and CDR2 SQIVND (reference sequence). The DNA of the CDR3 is TGTGCCAGTAGTCAGGGGATGAACACTGAAGCTTTCTTT. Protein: CASSQGMNTEAFF.

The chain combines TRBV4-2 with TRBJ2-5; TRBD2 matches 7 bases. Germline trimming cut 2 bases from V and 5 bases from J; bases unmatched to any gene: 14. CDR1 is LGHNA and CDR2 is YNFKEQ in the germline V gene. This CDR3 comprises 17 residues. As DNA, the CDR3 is TGTGCCAGCAGCCAACAAACGGGAGGCTCGCCAGTCGAGACCCAGTACTTC. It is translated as CASSQQTGGSPVETQYF.

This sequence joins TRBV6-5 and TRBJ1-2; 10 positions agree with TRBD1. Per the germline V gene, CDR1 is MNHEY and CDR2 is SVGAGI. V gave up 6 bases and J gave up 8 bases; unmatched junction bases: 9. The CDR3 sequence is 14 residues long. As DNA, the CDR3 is TGTGCCAGCAGCAGGGACAGGGGACTGGGGGGCTACACCTTC. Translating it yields CASSRDRGLGGYTF.

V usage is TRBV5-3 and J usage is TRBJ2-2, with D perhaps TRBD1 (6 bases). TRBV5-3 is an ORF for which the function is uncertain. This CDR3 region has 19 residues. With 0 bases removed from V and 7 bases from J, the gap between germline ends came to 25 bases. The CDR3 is CARSLAKSSLDGQNGELFF. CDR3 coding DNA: TGTGCCAGAAGCTTGGCCAAATCGTCGCTAGACGGACAGAACGGGGAGCTGTTTTTT.

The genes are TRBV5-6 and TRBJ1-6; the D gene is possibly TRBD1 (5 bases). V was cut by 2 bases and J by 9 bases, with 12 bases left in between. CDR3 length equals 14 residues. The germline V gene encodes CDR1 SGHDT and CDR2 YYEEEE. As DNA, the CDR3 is TGTGCCAGCAGCTTACATTCGGGGGTTTCACCCCTCCACTTT. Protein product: CASSLHSGVSPLHF.

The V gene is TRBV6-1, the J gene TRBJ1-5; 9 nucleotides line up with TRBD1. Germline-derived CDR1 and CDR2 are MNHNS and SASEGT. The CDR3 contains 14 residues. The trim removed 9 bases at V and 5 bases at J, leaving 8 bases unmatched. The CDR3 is CASVPGQGDQPQHF. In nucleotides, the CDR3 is TGTGCCAGTGTTCCGGGACAGGGCGATCAGCCCCAGCATTTT.

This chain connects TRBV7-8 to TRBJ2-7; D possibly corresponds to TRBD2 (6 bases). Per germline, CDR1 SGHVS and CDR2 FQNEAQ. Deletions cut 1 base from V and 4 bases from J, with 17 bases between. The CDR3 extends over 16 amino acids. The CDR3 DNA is TGTGCCAGCAGCTTAGGGTCCGCGGGGCCAAATTACGAGCAGTACTTC. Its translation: CASSLGSAGPNYEQYF.

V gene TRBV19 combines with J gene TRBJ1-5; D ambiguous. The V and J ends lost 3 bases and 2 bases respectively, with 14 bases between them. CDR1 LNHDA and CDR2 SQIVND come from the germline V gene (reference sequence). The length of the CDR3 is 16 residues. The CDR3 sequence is CASSMYGPAGNQPQHF. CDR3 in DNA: TGTGCCAGTAGTATGTACGGCCCGGCGGGCAATCAGCCCCAGCATTTT. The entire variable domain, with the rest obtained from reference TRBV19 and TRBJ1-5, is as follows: DGGITQSPKYLFRKEGQNVTLSCEQNLNHDAMYWYRQDPGQGLRLIYYSQIVNDFQKGDIAEGYSVSREKKESFPLTVTSAQKNPTAFYLCASSMYGPAGNQPQHFGDGTRLSIL.

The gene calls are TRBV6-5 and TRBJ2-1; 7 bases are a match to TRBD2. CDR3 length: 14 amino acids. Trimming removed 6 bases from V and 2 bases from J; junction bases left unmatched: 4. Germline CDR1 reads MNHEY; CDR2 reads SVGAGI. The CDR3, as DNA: TGTGCCAGCAGACCTCTAGCGGCCTACAATGAGCAGTTCTTC. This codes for CASRPLAAYNEQFF.

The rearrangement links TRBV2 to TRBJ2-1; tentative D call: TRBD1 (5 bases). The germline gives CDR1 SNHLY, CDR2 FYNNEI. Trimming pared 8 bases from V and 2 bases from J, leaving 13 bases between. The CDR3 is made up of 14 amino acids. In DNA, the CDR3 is TGTGCCAGCCCAGGGAAAGACGCCTACAATGAGCAGTTCTTC. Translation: CASPGKDAYNEQFF.

CDR3 in amino acids: CAWARGGHEQYF. DNA of the CDR3: TGTGCCTGGGCCCGAGGCGGTCACGAGCAGTACTTC. The rearrangement links TRBV30 to TRBJ2-7; D uncertain. The CDR3 is made up of 12 amino acids. V lost 5 bases, J lost 5 bases, and 13 bases lay in between. Germline CDR1 is GTSNPN and CDR2 is SVGIG (reference sequence). Together with reference TRBV30 and TRBJ2-7, the CDR3 gives the full variable domain: SQTIHQWPATLVQPVGSPLSLECTVEGTSNPNLYWYRQAAGRGLQLLFYSVGIGQISSEVPQNLSASRPQDRQFILSSKKLLLSDSGFYLCAWARGGHEQYFGPGTRLTVT.

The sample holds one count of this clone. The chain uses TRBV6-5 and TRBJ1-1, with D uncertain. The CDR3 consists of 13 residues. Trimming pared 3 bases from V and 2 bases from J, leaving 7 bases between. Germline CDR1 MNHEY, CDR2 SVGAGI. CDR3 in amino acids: CASSYGRNTEAFF. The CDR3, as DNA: TGTGCCAGCAGTTATGGCAGAAACACTGAAGCTTTCTTT.